A selection of T cell receptor beta chains follows, all from one sample in a study of blood T cell repertoires in COVID-19. The assay was immunoSEQ multiplex PCR, and TCRdb's table has in-frame clones only and misses some. The sample has 150,000 to 200,000 clones; 70% to 90% are singletons. The sample was peripheral blood. The receptors were sampled from a man between 45 and 60 years old with active or convalescent COVID-19. CDR3s include the opening cysteine and the closing phenylalanine or tryptophan. A D gene is named only where the DNA matches it firmly. Clone size is stated in some rows and not others, as once, few, many or a class when expanded.

DNA,CDR3,V,D,J,size
TGTGCCAGCTCACCGAATCTCGGGGAGAACACTGAAGCTTTCTTT,CASSPNLGENTEAFF,TRBV18,-,TRBJ1-1,-
TGTGCCAGCAGCTTAAGAGGGATCGAGCAGTACTTC,CASSLRGIEQYF,TRBV11-2,-,TRBJ2-7,-
TGTGCCAGCAGTTTTGACGCCACGGGTACGCAGTATTTT,CASSFDATGTQYF,TRBV28,-,TRBJ2-3,-
TGTGCCAGCAGTTTCGGAGCAGGGCCCACAGATACGCAGTATTTT,CASSFGAGPTDTQYF,TRBV27,-,TRBJ2-3,-
TGTGCCAGCACCTCCGAGAGAGGGGAGCTGTTTTTT,CASTSERGELFF,TRBV28,-,TRBJ2-2,-
TGCGCCAGCAGCTTAGGTCAGGGGGAAGGAAATTCACCCCTCCACTTT,CASSLGQGEGNSPLHF,TRBV5-1,TRBD1,TRBJ1-6,-
TGCGCCAGCAGCTTGGCACCCCTGGGGACTTACAATGAGCAGTTCTTC,CASSLAPLGTYNEQFF,TRBV5-1,-,TRBJ2-1,once
TGTGCCAGCAGCTCCGATCCGGGACAGGGAACCGGGGAGCTGTTTTTT,CASSSDPGQGTGELFF,TRBV11-3,TRBD1,TRBJ2-2,-
TGTGCCAGCAGTCTCCACAGGGGAGGCCAATATGGCTACACCTTC,CASSLHRGGQYGYTF,TRBV28,TRBD1,TRBJ1-2,-
TGTGCCAGCACCTACACAGGGAGAGGCACTGAAGCTTTCTTT,CASTYTGRGTEAFF,TRBV28,-,TRBJ1-1,few
TGTGCCTCGAAACGGGGGGCCGGGGACGAGCAGTACTTC,CASKRGAGDEQYF,TRBV30,-,TRBJ2-7,-
TGTGCCAGCCGTAACCAGGGGGCGGGTAATGAAAAACTGTTTTTT,CASRNQGAGNEKLFF,TRBV19,TRBD1,TRBJ1-4,-
TGTGCCAGCAGCTTAAGTCGGCAAGAGACCCAGTACTTC,CASSLSRQETQYF,TRBV7-3,-,TRBJ2-5,-
TGTGCCAGTAGTATAGAACGGGCTAGCGGGCGCGACGAGCAGTACTTC,CASSIERASGRDEQYF,TRBV19,TRBD2,TRBJ2-7,-
TGTGCCAGCAGTTCCCGGACAGGGGGGTACGAGCAGTACTTC,CASSSRTGGYEQYF,TRBV6-6,TRBD1,TRBJ2-7,-
TGCGCCAGCAGCTCAGGGGATAGGGCAACTAATGAAAAACTGTTTTTT,CASSSGDRATNEKLFF,TRBV5-1,-,TRBJ1-4,once
TGTGCCAGCAGCACCGAGACCGACAGGCTACCTGAAGCTTTCTTT,CASSTETDRLPEAFF,TRBV9,-,TRBJ1-1,-
TGCGCCAGCAGTGAGTCGGTAAACTCTAGACAGGGGGCAGGTAGCAATCAGCCCCAGCATTTT,CASSESVNSRQGAGSNQPQHF,TRBV10-1,TRBD1,TRBJ1-5,-
TGTGCCAGTAGTTTGAGGGGGTTTGGTGAGCAGTACTTC,CASSLRGFGEQYF,TRBV19,-,TRBJ2-7,-
TGTGCCAGTAGTATAGATCTTTCTCTACAGGGCTCCTACGAGCAGTACTTC,CASSIDLSLQGSYEQYF,TRBV19,-,TRBJ2-7,-
TGTGCCAGCAGTTTTGGGCAGGGGAACACTGAAGCTTTCTTT,CASSFGQGNTEAFF,TRBV28,-,TRBJ1-1,-
TGTGCCAGCAGCCATGTTCAGGCTGAGCAGTTCTTC,CASSHVQAEQFF,TRBV7-9,-,TRBJ2-1,-
TGTGCCAGCAGCTCCGGTGCCGTGTCCCTCCACTTT,CASSSGAVSLHF,TRBV5-6,-,TRBJ1-6,-
TGTGCCCAGGGAACAGGGTATTCGACAGATACGCAGTATTTT,CAQGTGYSTDTQYF,TRBV30,-,TRBJ2-3,-
TGTGCCAGCAGTGTTAAGGGGTTCGCGTCTGGGGCCAACGTCCTGACTTTC,CASSVKGFASGANVLTF,TRBV6-1,-,TRBJ2-6,-
TGTGCCTGGAGTAGGACAGGGGGACCCGTTAATTCACCCCTCCACTTT,CAWSRTGGPVNSPLHF,TRBV30,TRBD1,TRBJ1-6,-
TGTGCCAGCAGTAGTAGCGGCGGCACAGATACGCAGTATTTT,CASSSSGGTDTQYF,TRBV28,-,TRBJ2-3,-
TGTGCCAGCGGCAAGGACAGGGGGCAGTTCTTC,CASGKDRGQFF,TRBV12-3/TRBV12-4,TRBD1,TRBJ2-1,-
TGTGCCAGCAGCTTGACGGACAGGGCAAATGAGCAGTTCTTC,CASSLTDRANEQFF,TRBV5-4,TRBD1,TRBJ2-1,-
TGCGCCAGCAGCTTGCTAACAGGGGCGGGGGAGACCCAGTACTTC,CASSLLTGAGETQYF,TRBV5-1,-,TRBJ2-5,once
TGCGCCAGCAGCCAAGCCACCGCCGGGGAGGAGGTTTCTTTCTTT,CASSQATAGEEVSFF,TRBV4-1,-,TRBJ1-1,-
TGCGCCAGCAGCTTGTTCCAGGGCAGCACAGATACGCAGTATTTT,CASSLFQGSTDTQYF,TRBV5-1,-,TRBJ2-3,-